A selection of T cell receptor beta chains follows, all from one sample in a study of cytomegalovirus exposure and HLA in healthy donors. The assay was immunoSEQ multiplex PCR, and TCRdb's table has in-frame clones only and misses some. The sample includes a few hundred thousand clones, around nine tenths of them seen just once. What was sequenced was PBMCs. The receptor source for this set is a woman between 18 and 29 years old in good health and CMV-seronegative. Both conserved end residues are part of each CDR3. Each record gives: V gene, D gene, J gene, clone size, CDR3 DNA, CDR3 protein. The D gene is left open where the match is weak. Clone sizes are given selectively: once, few, many, or a class where the clone is expanded.

V gene: TRBV7-8
D gene: -
J gene: TRBJ2-7
clone size: -
CDR3 DNA: TGTGCCAGCAGCTTAGATGAGTCAATCAACTACGAGCAGTACTTC
CDR3 protein: CASSLDESINYEQYF

V gene: TRBV4-3
D gene: TRBD1
J gene: TRBJ1-2
clone size: -
CDR3 DNA: TGCGCCAGCAGCCAAGAAGGACAGGGCTATGGCTACACCTTC
CDR3 protein: CASSQEGQGYGYTF

V gene: TRBV5-6
D gene: TRBD2
J gene: TRBJ2-1
clone size: -
CDR3 DNA: TGTGCCAGCCTTTTAGCGGGTCGCTCCTACAATGAGCAGTTCTTC
CDR3 protein: CASLLAGRSYNEQFF

V gene: TRBV19
D gene: TRBD2
J gene: TRBJ2-5
clone size: -
CDR3 DNA: TGTGCCAGTAGTATGAGGAGGGCGGGCGGGGGGACCCAGTACTTC
CDR3 protein: CASSMRRAGGGTQYF

V gene: TRBV19
D gene: TRBD2
J gene: TRBJ2-7
clone size: -
CDR3 DNA: TGTGCCAGTAGTATATGGGGAGGGGACGAGCAGTACTTC
CDR3 protein: CASSIWGGDEQYF

V gene: TRBV6-5
D gene: -
J gene: TRBJ1-2
clone size: -
CDR3 DNA: TGTGCCAGCAGCCAGGCGTACTATGGCTACACCTTC
CDR3 protein: CASSQAYYGYTF

V gene: TRBV4-1
D gene: -
J gene: TRBJ2-7
clone size: -
CDR3 DNA: TGCGCCAGCAGCCAAGAGCAGGGCTACGAGCAGTACTTC
CDR3 protein: CASSQEQGYEQYF

V gene: TRBV5-1
D gene: TRBD2
J gene: TRBJ2-1
clone size: -
CDR3 DNA: TGCGCCAGCAGCTTGGTGGCGGGGGTCTACAATGAGCAGTTCTTC
CDR3 protein: CASSLVAGVYNEQFF

V gene: TRBV5-4
D gene: -
J gene: TRBJ2-3
clone size: -
CDR3 DNA: TGTGCCAGCAGCTTGCGGTCTGCGGGCTTATCCCCGGATACGCAGTATTTT
CDR3 protein: CASSLRSAGLSPDTQYF

V gene: TRBV29-1
D gene: -
J gene: TRBJ2-1
clone size: -
CDR3 DNA: TGCAGCGCTGCCCACGGTGAATACAATGAGCAGTTCTTC
CDR3 protein: CSAAHGEYNEQFF

V gene: TRBV29-1
D gene: -
J gene: TRBJ2-7
clone size: once
CDR3 DNA: TGCAGCGTTGTCCCCCGCCGGGACAACTACGAGCAGTACTTC
CDR3 protein: CSVVPRRDNYEQYF

V gene: TRBV9
D gene: -
J gene: TRBJ1-1
clone size: -
CDR3 DNA: TGTGCCAGCAGCGTTCTAATGTTGGGGGGGACTGAAGCTTTCTTT
CDR3 protein: CASSVLMLGGTEAFF

V gene: TRBV6-5
D gene: -
J gene: TRBJ2-2
clone size: -
CDR3 DNA: TGTGCCAGCAGTTATTCTGCCGGGGAGCTGTTTTTT
CDR3 protein: CASSYSAGELFF

V gene: TRBV19
D gene: TRBD1
J gene: TRBJ2-7
clone size: -
CDR3 DNA: TGTGCCAGTAGCCCAGGGGGCGCCGAGCAGTACTTC
CDR3 protein: CASSPGGAEQYF

V gene: TRBV9
D gene: TRBD1
J gene: TRBJ2-3
clone size: -
CDR3 DNA: TGTGCCAGCAGCGTAGAGGACAGGCGGCGCCGCACAGATACGCAGTATTTT
CDR3 protein: CASSVEDRRRRTDTQYF

V gene: TRBV18
D gene: TRBD1
J gene: TRBJ2-7
clone size: -
CDR3 DNA: TGTGCCAGCTCACCCCGGGACAGGGGCTACGAGCAGTACTTC
CDR3 protein: CASSPRDRGYEQYF

V gene: TRBV11-2
D gene: -
J gene: TRBJ2-7
clone size: few
CDR3 DNA: TGTGCCAGCAGCTTAGTGACAGTCTACGAGCAGTACTTC
CDR3 protein: CASSLVTVYEQYF

V gene: TRBV27
D gene: TRBD2
J gene: TRBJ2-1
clone size: few
CDR3 DNA: TGTGCCAGCAGCCAGGGGCGGGGGGCTGGCAATGAGCAGTTCTTC
CDR3 protein: CASSQGRGAGNEQFF

V gene: TRBV6-5
D gene: TRBD2
J gene: TRBJ2-7
clone size: -
CDR3 DNA: TGTGCCAGCAGTTACTTCGGCGGGAGGGCCCAGTACGAGCAGTACTTC
CDR3 protein: CASSYFGGRAQYEQYF

V gene: TRBV7-2
D gene: -
J gene: TRBJ1-5
clone size: -
CDR3 DNA: TGTGCCAGCAGCCCAACCCCAGGGAATAGCAATCAGCCCCAGCATTTT
CDR3 protein: CASSPTPGNSNQPQHF

V gene: TRBV7-2
D gene: TRBD2
J gene: TRBJ2-7
clone size: -
CDR3 DNA: TGTGCCAGCAGCTTAATCAGTCTTGGACTAGCGGGGACTTACGAGCAGTACTTC
CDR3 protein: CASSLISLGLAGTYEQYF

V gene: TRBV5-4
D gene: TRBD1
J gene: TRBJ1-3
clone size: once
CDR3 DNA: TGTGCCAGCAGCTTGCTGGACAGGTCCTCTGGAAACACCATATATTTT
CDR3 protein: CASSLLDRSSGNTIYF

V gene: TRBV5-6
D gene: TRBD1
J gene: TRBJ1-6
clone size: -
CDR3 DNA: TGTGCCAGCAGCTTCCCGGGAGGCTACGGGACAGGGGATTCACCCCTCCACTTT
CDR3 protein: CASSFPGGYGTGDSPLHF

V gene: TRBV19
D gene: -
J gene: TRBJ2-3
clone size: -
CDR3 DNA: TGTGCCAGTAGCAGGGCCTATAGCACAGATACGCAGTATTTT
CDR3 protein: CASSRAYSTDTQYF

V gene: TRBV5-1
D gene: -
J gene: TRBJ1-4
clone size: -
CDR3 DNA: TGCGCCAGCAGTAGATGGAATGAAAAACTGTTTTTT
CDR3 protein: CASSRWNEKLFF

V gene: TRBV5-4
D gene: -
J gene: TRBJ2-7
clone size: -
CDR3 DNA: TGTGCCAGCAGCCGACCGATGACAAGGGGGACCTACGAGCAGTACTTC
CDR3 protein: CASSRPMTRGTYEQYF

V gene: TRBV19
D gene: TRBD2
J gene: TRBJ2-1
clone size: once
CDR3 DNA: TGTGCCAGTAGAGAACTAGCGGGAGGGCCCAATGAGCAGTTCTTC
CDR3 protein: CASRELAGGPNEQFF

V gene: TRBV7-2
D gene: -
J gene: TRBJ2-4
clone size: -
CDR3 DNA: TGTGCCAGCAGCTCATCTAAGGGGTCTGGGGTCAAAAACATTCAGTACTTC
CDR3 protein: CASSSSKGSGVKNIQYF

V gene: TRBV19
D gene: -
J gene: TRBJ2-5
clone size: -
CDR3 DNA: TGTGCCAGTAGTACTTCGGGAGTAGAGACCCAGTACTTC
CDR3 protein: CASSTSGVETQYF

V gene: TRBV5-1
D gene: -
J gene: TRBJ1-1
clone size: few
CDR3 DNA: TGCGCCAGCAGCTTGGCAGGGGCAGGGACGAACACTGAAGCTTTCTTT
CDR3 protein: CASSLAGAGTNTEAFF

V gene: TRBV7-9
D gene: -
J gene: TRBJ1-4
clone size: -
CDR3 DNA: TGTGCTCCCGAAGGGGATGAAAAACTGTTTTTT
CDR3 protein: CAPEGDEKLFF

V gene: TRBV4-3
D gene: -
J gene: TRBJ1-1
clone size: once
CDR3 DNA: TGCGCCAGCAGCCCCGGACAGAGAAACACTGAAGCTTTCTTT
CDR3 protein: CASSPGQRNTEAFF

V gene: TRBV18
D gene: -
J gene: TRBJ2-7
clone size: -
CDR3 DNA: TGTGCCAGCTCACAAGACAGGATCACCTACGAGCAGTACTTC
CDR3 protein: CASSQDRITYEQYF

V gene: TRBV6-5
D gene: -
J gene: TRBJ1-4
clone size: -
CDR3 DNA: TGTGCCTGCGGGCGGGAAAAACTGTTTTTT
CDR3 protein: CACGREKLFF

V gene: TRBV6-1
D gene: -
J gene: TRBJ2-7
clone size: once
CDR3 DNA: TGTGCCAGCAGTGAAAGTGGGTGGCGGGATACCGAGCAGTACTTC
CDR3 protein: CASSESGWRDTEQYF

V gene: TRBV10-1
D gene: -
J gene: TRBJ2-3
clone size: -
CDR3 DNA: TGCGCCAGCAGTGAGGGCCCCGGGGGCACAGATACGCAGTATTTT
CDR3 protein: CASSEGPGGTDTQYF

V gene: TRBV5-1
D gene: TRBD1
J gene: TRBJ2-2
clone size: -
CDR3 DNA: TGCGCCAGCAGCTTTTCTGGGACAGGGCGAAGTAGGACCGGGGAGCTGTTTTTT
CDR3 protein: CASSFSGTGRSRTGELFF

V gene: TRBV2
D gene: -
J gene: TRBJ1-6
clone size: few
CDR3 DNA: TGTGCCAGCTACTTCTTCGGGGAATCACCCCTCCACTTT
CDR3 protein: CASYFFGESPLHF

V gene: TRBV2
D gene: -
J gene: TRBJ1-3
clone size: -
CDR3 DNA: TGTGCCAGCAAGATTGAGGGCTCTGGAAACACCATATATTTT
CDR3 protein: CASKIEGSGNTIYF

V gene: TRBV14
D gene: -
J gene: TRBJ1-3
clone size: -
CDR3 DNA: TGTGCCAGCAGCCCATCAGGAGGGTCTGGAAACACCATATATTTT
CDR3 protein: CASSPSGGSGNTIYF